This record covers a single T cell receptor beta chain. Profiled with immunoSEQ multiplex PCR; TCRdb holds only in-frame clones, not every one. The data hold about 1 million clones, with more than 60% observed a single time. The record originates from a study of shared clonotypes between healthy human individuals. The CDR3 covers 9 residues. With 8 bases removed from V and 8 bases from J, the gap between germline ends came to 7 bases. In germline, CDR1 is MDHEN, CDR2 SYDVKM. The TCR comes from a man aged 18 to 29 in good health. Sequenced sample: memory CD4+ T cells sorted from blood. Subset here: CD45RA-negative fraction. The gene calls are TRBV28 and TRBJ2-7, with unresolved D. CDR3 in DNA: TGTGCCAGCCCTCATAAGCAGTACTTC. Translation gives CASPHKQYF.